One TCR beta chain is described in this entry. Its target is unknown. This sample was taken from a study of T cell repertoires and HLA-DP antigens. Trimming pared 5 bases from V and 3 bases from J, leaving 19 bases between. The CDR3 extends over 16 amino acids. Germline V gene lookup returns CDR1 SGHRS and CDR2 YFSETQ. This table comes from immunoSEQ multiplex PCR, and its TCRdb copy is limited to in-frame clones, with some not included. The data contain over 100,000 clones, almost 95% of them singletons. The chain joins TRBV5-1 to TRBJ2-3; tentatively, D is TRBD1 or TRBD2 (6 bases each). This clonotype originated in a woman aged 18-29 years in good health and CMV-seronegative. The source material was CD4+ T cells from PBMCs. In DNA, the CDR3 is TGCGCCAGCAGTCGATCGGGACTCCAGGGGACAGATACGCAGTATTTT. Translation gives CASSRSGLQGTDTQYF.